The rows below give T cell receptor beta chains drawn from one sample of a study of T cells expressing NK-cell markers. With the 5' RACE reads reprocessed, TCRdb shows one record per CDR3 protein and no DNA. The sample holds some 410,000 distinct CDR3 sequences. Sequencing was carried out using blood T cells: a sorted CD56 or NKG2C T cell subset, CD4+ or CD8+ T cells, or bulk PBMC T cells (not recorded which). All receptors come from a woman aged 18 to 75 in good health. CDR3s include the opening cysteine and the closing phenylalanine or tryptophan. Each record gives: J gene, V gene, CDR3 protein.

TRBJ2-3 | TRBV6-4 | CASSDSVRGTTDTQYF
TRBJ2-5 | TRBV12-3/TRBV12-4 | CASSFSGTQYF
TRBJ2-3 | TRBV20-1 | CSAPRPAGGLGDTQYF
TRBJ2-7 | TRBV10-3 | CAISGSGGPYEQYF
TRBJ1-1 | TRBV7-2 | CASSLVPGGTEAFF
TRBJ2-3 | TRBV6-1 | CASRGAAEADTQYF
TRBJ2-3 | TRBV7-9 | CASSRRRTSTDTQYF
TRBJ2-1 | TRBV7-8 | CASSARRDRPYNEQFF
TRBJ2-7 | TRBV7-9 | CASSLATGAGVEQYF
TRBJ2-5 | TRBV15 | CATSRDGDRQETQYF
TRBJ2-3 | TRBV4-3 | CASSDGTDTDTQYF
TRBJ2-2 | TRBV7-8 | CASTPSYLGSRVTGELFF
TRBJ1-2 | TRBV5-1 | CASSPRVDYGYTF
TRBJ2-1 | TRBV12-3/TRBV12-4 | CASSLSVAGQYNEQFF
TRBJ1-4 | TRBV7-9 | CASSLQAFIATNEKLFF
TRBJ2-1 | TRBV20-1 | CSARGLAGAYNEQFF
TRBJ2-6 | TRBV29-1 | CSVDPSGANVLTF
TRBJ2-1 | TRBV7-2 | CASSFLLGEQFF